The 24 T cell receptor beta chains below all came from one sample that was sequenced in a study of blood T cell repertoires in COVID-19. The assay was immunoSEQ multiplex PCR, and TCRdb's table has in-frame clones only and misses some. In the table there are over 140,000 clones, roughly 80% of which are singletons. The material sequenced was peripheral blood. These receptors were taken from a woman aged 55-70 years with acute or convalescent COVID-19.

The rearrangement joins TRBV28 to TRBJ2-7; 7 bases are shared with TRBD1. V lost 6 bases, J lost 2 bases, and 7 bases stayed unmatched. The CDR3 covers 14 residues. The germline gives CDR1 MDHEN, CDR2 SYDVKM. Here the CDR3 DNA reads TGTGCCAGCAGGACAGGGACCGGGGCCTACGAGCAGTACTTC. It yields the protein CASRTGTGAYEQYF.

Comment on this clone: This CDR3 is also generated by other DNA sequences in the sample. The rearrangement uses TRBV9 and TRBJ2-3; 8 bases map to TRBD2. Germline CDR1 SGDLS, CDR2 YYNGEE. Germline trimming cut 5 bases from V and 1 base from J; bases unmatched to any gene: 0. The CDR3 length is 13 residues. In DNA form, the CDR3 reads TGTGCCAGCAGTAGCGGGGGCACAGATACGCAGTATTTT. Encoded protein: CASSSGGTDTQYF.

The CDR3 DNA reads as TGTGCCAGCAGCGTAGACAGGGGACAGGGGGTCTGTCAGCCCCAGCATTTT. Protein: CASSVDRGQGVCQPQHF. The rearrangement links TRBV9 to TRBJ1-5; 11 nucleotides align to TRBD1. The CDR3 runs 17 residues. After removal of 0 bases from V and 6 bases from J, the junction contained 8 bases not matched to a gene. Per germline, CDR1 SGDLS and CDR2 YYNGEE.

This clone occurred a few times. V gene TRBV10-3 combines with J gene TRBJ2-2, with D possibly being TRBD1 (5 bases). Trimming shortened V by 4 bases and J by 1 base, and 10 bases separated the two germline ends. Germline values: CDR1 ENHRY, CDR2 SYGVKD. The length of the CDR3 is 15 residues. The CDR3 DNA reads TGTGCCATCAGTGTAGGCGGACAGAACACCGGGGAGCTGTTTTTT. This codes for CAISVGGQNTGELFF.

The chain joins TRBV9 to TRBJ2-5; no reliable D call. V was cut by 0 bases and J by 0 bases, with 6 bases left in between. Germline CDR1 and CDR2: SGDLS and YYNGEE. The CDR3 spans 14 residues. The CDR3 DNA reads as TGTGCCAGCAGCGTAGATTTCTACCAAGAGACCCAGTACTTC. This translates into CASSVDFYQETQYF. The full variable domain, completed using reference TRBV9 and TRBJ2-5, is DSGVTQTPKHLITATGQRVTLRCSPRSGDLSVYWYQQSLDQGLQFLIQYYNGEERAKGNILERFSAQQFPDLHSELNLSSLELGDSALYFCASSVDFYQETQYFGPGTRLLVL.

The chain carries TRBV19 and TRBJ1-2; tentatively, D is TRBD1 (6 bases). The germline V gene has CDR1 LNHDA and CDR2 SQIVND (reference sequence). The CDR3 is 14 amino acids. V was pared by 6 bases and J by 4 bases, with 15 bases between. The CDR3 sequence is CASSPQGGGYGYTF. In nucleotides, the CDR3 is TGTGCCAGTAGCCCTCAAGGGGGGGGCTATGGCTACACCTTC. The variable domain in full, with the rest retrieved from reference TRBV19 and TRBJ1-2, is DGGITQSPKYLFRKEGQNVTLSCEQNLNHDAMYWYRQDPGQGLRLIYYSQIVNDFQKGDIAEGYSVSREKKESFPLTVTSAQKNPTAFYLCASSPQGGGYGYTFGSGTRLTVV.

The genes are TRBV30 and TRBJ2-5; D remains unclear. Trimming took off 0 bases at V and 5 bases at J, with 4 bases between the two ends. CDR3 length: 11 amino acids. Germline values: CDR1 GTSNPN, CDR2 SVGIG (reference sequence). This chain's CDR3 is CAWSVLETQYF. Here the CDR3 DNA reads TGTGCCTGGAGTGTACTGGAGACCCAGTACTTC.

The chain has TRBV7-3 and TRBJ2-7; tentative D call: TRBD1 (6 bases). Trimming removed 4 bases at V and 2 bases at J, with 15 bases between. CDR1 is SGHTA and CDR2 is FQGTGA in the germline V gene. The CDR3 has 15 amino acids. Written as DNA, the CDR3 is TGTGCCAGCAGCTCCACCGAGGGGGATCCCTACGAGCAGTACTTC. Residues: CASSSTEGDPYEQYF.

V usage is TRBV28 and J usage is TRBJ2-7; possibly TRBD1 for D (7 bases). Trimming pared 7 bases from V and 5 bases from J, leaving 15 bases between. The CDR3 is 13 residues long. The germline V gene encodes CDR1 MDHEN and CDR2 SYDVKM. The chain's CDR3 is CASTRGGGDEQYF. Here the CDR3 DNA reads TGTGCCAGCACCCGTGGAGGGGGCGACGAGCAGTACTTC.

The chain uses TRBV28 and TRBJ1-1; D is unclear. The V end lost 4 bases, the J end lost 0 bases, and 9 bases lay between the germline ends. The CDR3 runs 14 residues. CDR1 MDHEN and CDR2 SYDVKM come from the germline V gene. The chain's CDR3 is CASSYGNMNTEAFF. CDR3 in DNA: TGTGCCAGCAGTTATGGTAACATGAACACTGAAGCTTTCTTT.

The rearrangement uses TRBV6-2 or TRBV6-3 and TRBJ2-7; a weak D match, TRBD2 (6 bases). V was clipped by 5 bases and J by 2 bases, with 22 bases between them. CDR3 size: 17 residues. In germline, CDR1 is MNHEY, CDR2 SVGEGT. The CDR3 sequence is CASSLRGTSGYPYEQYF. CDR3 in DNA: TGTGCCAGCAGTCTCCGTGGGACCAGCGGGTATCCCTACGAGCAGTACTTC.

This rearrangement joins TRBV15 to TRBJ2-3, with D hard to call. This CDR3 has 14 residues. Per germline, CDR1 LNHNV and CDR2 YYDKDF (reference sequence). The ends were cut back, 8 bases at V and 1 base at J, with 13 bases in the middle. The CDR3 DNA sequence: TGTGCCACCGGTCGAGTTTCCCGCACAGATACGCAGTATTTT. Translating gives CATGRVSRTDTQYF.

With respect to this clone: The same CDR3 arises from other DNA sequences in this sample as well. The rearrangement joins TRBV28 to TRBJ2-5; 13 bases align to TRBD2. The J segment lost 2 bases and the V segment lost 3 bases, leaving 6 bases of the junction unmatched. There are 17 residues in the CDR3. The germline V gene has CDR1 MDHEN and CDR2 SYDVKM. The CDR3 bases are TGTGCCAGCAGTTTTCTGGGACTAGCGGGGCTTCAAGAGACCCAGTACTTC. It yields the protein CASSFLGLAGLQETQYF.

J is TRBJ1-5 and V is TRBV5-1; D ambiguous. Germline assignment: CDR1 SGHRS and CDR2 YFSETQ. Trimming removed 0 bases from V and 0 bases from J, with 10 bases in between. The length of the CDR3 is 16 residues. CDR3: CASSLARTPSNQPQHF. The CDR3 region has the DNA TGCGCCAGCAGCTTGGCCCGTACACCTAGCAATCAGCCCCAGCATTTT.

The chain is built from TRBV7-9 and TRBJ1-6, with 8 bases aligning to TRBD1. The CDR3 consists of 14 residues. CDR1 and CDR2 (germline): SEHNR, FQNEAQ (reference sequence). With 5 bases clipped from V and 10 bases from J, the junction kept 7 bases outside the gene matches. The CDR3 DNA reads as TGTGCCAGCAGCGAAACAGGGGGGGAATCACCCCTCCACTTT. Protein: CASSETGGESPLHF.

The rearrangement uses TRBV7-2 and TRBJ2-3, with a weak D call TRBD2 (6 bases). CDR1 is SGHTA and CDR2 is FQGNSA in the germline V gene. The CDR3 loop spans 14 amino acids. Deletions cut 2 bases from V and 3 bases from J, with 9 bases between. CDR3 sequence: CASSLRGRTDTQYF. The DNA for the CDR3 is TGTGCCAGCAGCTTACGGGGGAGGACAGATACGCAGTATTTT.

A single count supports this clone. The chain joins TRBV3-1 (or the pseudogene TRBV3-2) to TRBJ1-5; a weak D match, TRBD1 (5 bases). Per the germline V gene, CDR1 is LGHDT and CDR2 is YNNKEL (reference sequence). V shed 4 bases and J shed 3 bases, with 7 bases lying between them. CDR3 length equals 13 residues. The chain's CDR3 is CASSRGVNQPQHF. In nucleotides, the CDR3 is TGTGCCAGCAGCCGGGGGGTCAATCAGCCCCAGCATTTT.

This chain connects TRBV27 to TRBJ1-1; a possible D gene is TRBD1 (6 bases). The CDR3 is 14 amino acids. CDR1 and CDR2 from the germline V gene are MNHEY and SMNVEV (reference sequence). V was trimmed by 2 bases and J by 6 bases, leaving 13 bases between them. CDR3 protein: CASSLIQGIAEAFF. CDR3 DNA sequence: TGTGCCAGCAGTTTAATACAGGGTATCGCTGAAGCTTTCTTT.

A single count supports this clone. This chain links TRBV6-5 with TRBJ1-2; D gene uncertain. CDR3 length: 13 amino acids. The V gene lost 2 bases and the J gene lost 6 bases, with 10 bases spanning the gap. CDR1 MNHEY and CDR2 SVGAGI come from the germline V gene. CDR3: CASSYGAPDGYTF. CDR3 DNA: TGTGCCAGCAGTTACGGTGCCCCGGATGGCTACACCTTC.

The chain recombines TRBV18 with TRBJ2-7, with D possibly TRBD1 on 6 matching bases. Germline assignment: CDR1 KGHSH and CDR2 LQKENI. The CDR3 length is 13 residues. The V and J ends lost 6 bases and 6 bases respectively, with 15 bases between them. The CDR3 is CASSITGFGEQYF. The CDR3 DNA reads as TGTGCCAGCTCCATCACAGGGTTCGGCGAGCAGTACTTC.

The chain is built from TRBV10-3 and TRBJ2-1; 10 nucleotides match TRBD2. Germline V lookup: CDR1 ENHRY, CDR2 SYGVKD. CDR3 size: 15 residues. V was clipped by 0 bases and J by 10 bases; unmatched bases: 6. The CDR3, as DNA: TGTGCCATCAGTGAGTCCTCTAGCGGGAGTTTGGAGCAGTTCTTC. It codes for CAISESSSGSLEQFF.

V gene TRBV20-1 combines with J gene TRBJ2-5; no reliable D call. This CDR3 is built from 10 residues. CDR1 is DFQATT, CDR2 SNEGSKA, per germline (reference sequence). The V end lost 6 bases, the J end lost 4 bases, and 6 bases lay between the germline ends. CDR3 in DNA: TGCAGTGCAGAGAGAGAGACCCAGTACTTC. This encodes CSAERETQYF.

CDR3 nucleotide sequence: TGTGCCAGCAGTTACGACTTCGGGACAGGGCGCGAAAAACTGTTTTTT. Protein: CASSYDFGTGREKLFF. The rearrangement links TRBV6-5 to TRBJ1-4, with 9 bases matching TRBD1. V trimming: 2 bases; J trimming: 8 bases; junction bases outside the gene matches: 9. Germline CDR1 MNHEY, CDR2 SVGAGI. CDR3 length: 16 residues.

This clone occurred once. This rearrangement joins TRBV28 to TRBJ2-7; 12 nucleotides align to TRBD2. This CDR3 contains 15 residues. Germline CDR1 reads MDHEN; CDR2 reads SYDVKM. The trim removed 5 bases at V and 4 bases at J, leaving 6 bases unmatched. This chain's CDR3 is CASSPGLAGQYEQYF. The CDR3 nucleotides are TGTGCCAGCAGTCCGGGACTAGCGGGCCAATACGAGCAGTACTTC.